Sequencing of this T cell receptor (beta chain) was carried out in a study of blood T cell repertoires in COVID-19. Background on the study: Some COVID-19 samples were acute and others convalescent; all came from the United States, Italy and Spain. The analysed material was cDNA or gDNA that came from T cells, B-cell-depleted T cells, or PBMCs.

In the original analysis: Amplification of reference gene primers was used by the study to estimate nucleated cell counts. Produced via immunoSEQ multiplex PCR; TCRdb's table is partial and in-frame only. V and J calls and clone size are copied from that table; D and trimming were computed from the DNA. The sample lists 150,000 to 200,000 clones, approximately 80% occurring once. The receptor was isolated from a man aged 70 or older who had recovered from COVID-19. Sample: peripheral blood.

The CDR3 spells CASSSQGMDTEAFF. The CDR3 bases are TGTGCCAGCAGCTCACAGGGGATGGACACTGAAGCTTTCTTT. This chain links TRBV7-2 with TRBJ1-1; 7 nucleotides match TRBD1. Germline CDR1 SGHTA, CDR2 FQGNSA. There are 14 residues in the CDR3. V trimming: 4 bases; J trimming: 3 bases; junction bases outside the gene matches: 5. The whole variable domain, filled in from reference TRBV7-2 and TRBJ1-1, reads GAGVSQSPSNKVTEKGKDVELRCDPISGHTALYWYRQSLGQGLEFLIYFQGNSAPDKSGLPSDRFSAERTGGSVSTLTIQRTQQEDSAVYLCASSSQGMDTEAFFGQGTRLTVV.